Each of the 24 T cell receptor beta chains below was sequenced from the same sample in a study of Graves' ophthalmopathy and Graves' hyperthyroidism. Amplifying from RNA transcripts, the study obtained TCR beta CDR3 regions. The authors performed first-round RT-PCR with HTBI primers and then a second-round multiplex PCR. Each CDR3 protein gets one entry after TCRdb re-called the multiplex PCR reads with MiXCR. This repertoire shows about 700,000 distinct CDR3 sequences, 35% to 50% found once; its top ten account for more than 3%. Material for sequencing was peripheral blood. All receptors derive from an adult man with Graves' ophthalmopathy.

The J gene is TRBJ1-2, the V gene TRBV5-6; TRBD1 might be the D (5 bases). CDR3 length: 14 residues. The V and J ends lost 5 bases and 3 bases respectively, with 14 bases between them. CDR1 is SGHDT and CDR2 is YYEEEE in the germline V gene. The CDR3 loop is CASRVAGFYYGYTF. The CDR3 bases are TGTGCCAGCAGGGTTGCAGGGTTCTACTATGGCTACACCTTC.

This clonotype was seen only once. A much larger clone lies a single base off, so this may be a read error. The chain carries TRBV7-8 and TRBJ2-2; D gene unclear. This CDR3 has 15 amino acids. The germline V gene encodes CDR1 SGHVS and CDR2 FQNEAQ. DNA for the CDR3: TGTGTCAGCAGCTTAGACCACGCGAACACCGGGGAGCTGTTTTTT. Translating gives CVSSLDHANTGELFF.

This clonotype was counted at least ten times. This chain joins TRBV7-6 and TRBJ2-5, with unresolved D. The CDR3 sequence is 14 residues long. V shed 4 bases and J shed 5 bases, with 14 bases lying between them. Germline lookup yields CDR1 SGHVS and CDR2 FNYEAQ. The CDR3 is CASSSSVQGETQYF. The CDR3 DNA reads as TGTGCCAGCAGCTCCTCGGTTCAAGGGGAGACCCAGTACTTC.

The gene calls are TRBV27 and TRBJ1-1, with D hard to call. Trimming shortened V by 8 bases and J by 4 bases, and 11 bases separated the two germline ends. The CDR3 has 12 residues. The germline CDR1 and CDR2 sequences are MNHEY and SMNVEV (reference sequence). In DNA form, the CDR3 reads TGTGCCAGCGCAGTGATAGGCACTGAAGCTTTCTTT. Its translation: CASAVIGTEAFF.

This clonotype showed up many times. The chain is built from TRBV20-1 and TRBJ1-1; 9 bases map to TRBD1. V lost 2 bases and J lost 1; bases outside the gene matches: 2. Germline CDR1 is DFQATT and CDR2 is SNEGSKA (reference sequence). The CDR3 spans 14 residues. CDR3 loop: CSARLDRGNTEAFF. The CDR3 nucleotides read TGCAGTGCTAGATTGGACAGGGGGAACACTGAAGCTTTCTTT.

This clonotype was recorded many times. The CDR3 sequence is CASSILGTTEAFF. Here the CDR3 DNA reads TGTGCCAGTAGTATACTAGGGACCACTGAAGCTTTCTTT. The rearrangement uses TRBV19 and TRBJ1-1; possibly TRBD1 for D (5 bases). This CDR3 has 13 amino acids. V was clipped by 2 bases and J by 4 bases, with 8 bases between them. CDR1 is LNHDA and CDR2 is SQIVND in the germline V gene (reference sequence).

This clonotype was picked up many times. V usage is TRBV11-3 and J usage is TRBJ1-6; the D is unclear. V was clipped by 3 bases and J by 9 bases, with 12 bases between them. This CDR3 is built from 14 residues. CDR1 SGHNT and CDR2 YENEEA come from the germline V gene. For the CDR3, the DNA is TGTGCCAGCAGCTTTGAGGGCGACGGTTCACCCCTCCACTTT. Protein sequence: CASSFEGDGSPLHF.

V gene TRBV4-1 combines with J gene TRBJ2-5, with 12 bases that match TRBD2. Germline V gene data show CDR1 as MGHRA and CDR2 as YSYEKL. This CDR3 contains 13 residues. V trimming: 7 bases; J trimming: 5 bases; junction bases outside the gene matches: 2. The chain's CDR3 is CASKTSGGETQYF. DNA for the CDR3: TGCGCCAGCAAGACTAGCGGGGGTGAGACCCAGTACTTC.

This sequence joins TRBV14 and TRBJ2-7, with TRBD2 identical over 10 bases. The ends lost 4 bases at V and 3 bases at J; junction bases unmatched: 3. CDR3 length: 14 residues. Per the germline V gene, CDR1 is SGHDN and CDR2 is FVKESK. The DNA for the CDR3 is TGTGCCAGCAGCCTACTAGCGGGACTCTACGAGCAGTACTTC. Translated: CASSLLAGLYEQYF.

On this clonotype: It is likely a read error, because the conserved phenylalanine at the end of the CDR3 is missing. The DNA is left out, because the CDR3 cannot be placed on it with certainty; the CDR3 is given as TCRdb lists it. The gene calls are TRBV7-2 and TRBJ2-7; TRBD1, the D gene given by the table, was not confirmed from the DNA. A total of 8 residues make up the CDR3, ends included. Per germline, CDR1 SGHTA and CDR2 FQGNSA. This CDR3 reads CASSFGGA.

This chain uses TRBV10-3 with TRBJ1-4, with D perhaps matching TRBD1 (6 bases). The CDR3 is 19 amino acids. V was clipped by 10 bases and J by 12 bases, with 39 bases between them. Germline V CDR1 and CDR2: ENHRY, SYGVKD. The CDR3 protein is CANRQDSPYSSNRISELFF. CDR3 DNA: TGTGCCAACAGACAGGACAGTCCGTACTCCTCGAACAGGATTTCAGAACTGTTTTTT.

This clonotype was found once. This could be a read error, since a much larger clone is one nucleotide away. The rearrangement links TRBV7-2 to TRBJ2-5; the D is unclear. The CDR3 is 15 amino acids. CDR1 SGHTA and CDR2 FQGNSA come from the germline V gene. As DNA, the CDR3 is TGTGCCAGCAGCTTCAGTAGGCGGTCAGAAGAGGCCCAGTACTTC. Protein product: CASSFSRRSEEAQYF.

The sample holds a few counts of this clonotype. CDR3 DNA: TGTGCCAGCAGTTACCAAGACCCAGGGGACACCGGGGAGCTGTTTTTT. It yields the protein CASSYQDPGDTGELFF. This chain joins TRBV6-5 and TRBJ2-2, with D maybe TRBD1 (6 bases). Germline CDR1 MNHEY, CDR2 SVGAGI. The germline V and J ends were trimmed by 2 bases and 3 bases, with 13 bases remaining between them. This CDR3 contains 16 residues.

This rearrangement joins TRBV30 to TRBJ1-3, with a tentative D call TRBD1 (6 bases). The V and J ends lost 3 bases and 2 bases respectively, with 14 bases between them. CDR1 GTSNPN and CDR2 SVGIG come from the germline V gene (reference sequence). This CDR3 spans 15 amino acids. CDR3 amino acids: CAWSRDRTPGNTIYF. The CDR3 DNA is TGTGCCTGGAGCCGAGACAGGACCCCTGGAAACACCATATATTTT.

The sample holds many counts of this clonotype. The chain recombines TRBV6-6 with TRBJ1-3, with D possibly matching TRBD1 (5 bases). CDR1 is MNHNY and CDR2 is SVGAGI in the germline V gene (reference sequence). Trimming took 7 bases from V and 1 from J, leaving 14 bases between them. The CDR3 is made up of 15 amino acids. CDR3 sequence: CASTTGRISGNTIYF. CDR3 coding DNA: TGTGCCAGCACCACGGGGCGGATATCTGGAAACACCATATATTTT.

This clonotype was recorded at least ten times. The J gene is TRBJ1-1, the V gene TRBV7-8; D uncertain. Between the trimmed V and J ends, which lost 1 base and 0 bases, there was a span of 9 bases. The V gene's germline CDR1 is SGHVS and CDR2 FQNEAQ. The CDR3 has 15 amino acids. As DNA, the CDR3 is TGTGCCAGCAGCTTAGAGGGAACCATGAACACTGAAGCTTTCTTT. Amino acid sequence: CASSLEGTMNTEAFF.

J is TRBJ2-5 and V is TRBV7-3; 8 nucleotides agree with TRBD2. The DNA end is more similar to TRBJ2-1, so the J call may be wrong. The CDR3 covers 18 residues. CDR1 and CDR2 (germline): SGHTA, FQGTGA. The CDR3 protein is CASSLLGGAVKLANEQFF. Written as DNA, the CDR3 is TGTGCCAGCAGCTTACTCGGGGGGGCGGTGAAGCTAGCTAATGAGCAGTTCTTC.

The chain combines TRBV12-3 or TRBV12-4 with TRBJ2-5, with D tentatively TRBD2 (6 bases). The CDR3 has 16 amino acids. Trimming took off 7 bases at V and 6 bases at J, with 24 bases between the two ends. CDR3 residues: CASTSRTSGVGKTQYF. Here the CDR3 DNA reads TGTGCCAGCACCTCGAGAACGTCGGGAGTAGGAAAGACCCAGTACTTC.

The CDR3 region is CAISKGTRGNTEAFF. CDR3 sequence (DNA): TGTGCCATCAGCAAAGGGACAAGGGGTAACACTGAAGCTTTCTTT. The chain carries TRBV10-3 and TRBJ1-1; D is perhaps TRBD1 (6 bases). Trimming took 6 bases from V and 2 from J, leaving 16 bases between them. CDR3 length equals 15 residues. CDR1 is ENHRY and CDR2 is SYGVKD in the germline V gene.

V usage is TRBV11-2 and J usage is TRBJ2-2, with 11 nucleotides matching TRBD2. The CDR3 is 17 amino acids. CDR1 is SGHAT, CDR2 FQNNGV, per germline. The V segment lost 3 bases and the J segment 7 bases; nucleotides outside the gene matches: 10. The chain's CDR3 is CASSFPLAGGHNGELFF. For the CDR3, the DNA is TGTGCCAGCAGCTTCCCCTTAGCGGGGGGGCATAACGGGGAGCTGTTTTTT.

For this clonotype: Possible read error: a much larger clone is one base away. V gene TRBV7-3 combines with J gene TRBJ2-5; D is possibly TRBD1 (6 bases). There are 14 residues in the CDR3. Germline V gene lookup returns CDR1 SGHTA and CDR2 FQGTGA. The CDR3 loop reads CASSENRAPETQYF. CDR3 DNA: TGCGCCAGCAGCGAGAACAGGGCGCCGGAGACCCAGTACTTC.

Comments on this clonotype: This CDR3 fails to terminate in the conserved phenylalanine or tryptophan, so it likely reflects a read error. This chain uses TRBV24-1 with TRBJ1-2; TRBD1 might be the D (5 bases). CDR1 is KGHDR and CDR2 is SFDVKD in the germline V gene. The CDR3 spans 14 residues. This CDR3 reads CATSDPRDVYDYTL. CDR3 nucleotide sequence: TGTGCCACCAGTGATCCCCGGGACGTCTATGACTACACCCTC.

V gene TRBV2 combines with J gene TRBJ1-2; tentatively, D is TRBD1 (5 bases). Trimming removed 0 bases from V and 0 bases from J, with 8 bases in between. The germline gives CDR1 SNHLY, CDR2 FYNNEI. This CDR3 region has 15 residues. CDR3 amino acids: CASSEAGTSNYGYTF. CDR3 coding DNA: TGTGCCAGCAGTGAAGCAGGGACCTCTAACTATGGCTACACCTTC.

This clonotype appeared many times. The chain has TRBV4-2 and TRBJ2-5, with a weak D call TRBD2 (5 bases). Germline CDR1 is LGHNA and CDR2 is YNFKEQ. The V and J ends lost 1 base and 5 bases respectively, with 11 bases between them. The CDR3 extends over 14 amino acids. The DNA for the CDR3 is TGTGCCAGCAGCCAAGCTAGCTCTTCGGAGACCCAGTACTTC. Its protein is CASSQASSSETQYF.